This T cell receptor (beta chain) is drawn from a study of T cell responses to AZD1222 COVID-19 vaccine. V was clipped by 0 bases and J by 8 bases, with 17 bases between them. CDR3 length: 15 amino acids. CDR1 is SGDLS, CDR2 YYNGEE, per germline. Assay used: immunoSEQ multiplex PCR; TCRdb lists only in-frame clones, some missing. The top ten hold around 2.8% of the sample, which has under 150,000 clones, approximately 90% seen once. The chain recombines TRBV9 with TRBJ1-2; D gene unclear. The sample in question was peripheral blood, obtained on day 0 of AZD1222 vaccination. The clonotype comes from an adult in good health. The CDR3 region has the DNA TGTGCCAGCAGCGTAGAGGGTCGGCAGCCTGGAGGCTACACCTTC. Encoded protein: CASSVEGRQPGGYTF.